This is a list of T cell receptor beta chains from one sample in a study of T-cell reconstitution after alpha-beta-depleted transplantation in children. Using its own MiXCR run on the PCR reads, TCRdb lists one record per CDR3 protein. The sample consists of more than 150,000 distinct CDR3 sequences, roughly 7.5% of them appearing once. This sample comprised PBMCs from the stem cell graft donor, obtained from the stem cell graft. All receptors come from a human donor who donated a stem cell graft to a child with Wiskott-Aldrich syndrome. Each CDR3 is given with its conserved first and last residue. A D gene is named only where the DNA matches it firmly. Expanded clones get a size class; other rows say once, few or many, or leave the size out.

J	length	D	V	size	DNA	CDR3
TRBJ1-2	15	TRBD1	TRBV29-1	many	TGCAGCGTTGAAGTTGGGACAGGGAGGGGCTATGGCTACACCTTC	CSVEVGTGRGYGYTF
TRBJ2-1	15	-	TRBV7-2	many	TGTGCCAGCAGCTTCGTACGGGGCAAGCCAAATGAGCAGTTCTTC	CASSFVRGKPNEQFF
TRBJ1-6	16	-	TRBV14	-	TGTGCCAGCAGCCAAGTGGGAGACAGGAGGAATTCACCCCTCCACTTT	CASSQVGDRRNSPLHF
TRBJ1-4	15	TRBD1	TRBV28	few	TGTGCCAGCACCATCGGCGGGACAGACCATGGAAAACTGTTTTTT	CASTIGGTDHGKLFF
TRBJ2-2	14	-	TRBV4-3	many	TGCGCCAGCAGCCAAGATCTCGCGGTCGGGGAGCTGTTTTTT	CASSQDLAVGELFF
TRBJ2-1	14	-	TRBV12-1	-	TGTGCCAGGAGCACCGGGCTCTCCTACAATGAGCAGTTCTTC	CARSTGLSYNEQFF
TRBJ2-2	15	-	TRBV4-3	many	TGCGCCAGCAGCCAAGAAAGAACAGCGACCGGGGAGCTGTTTTTT	CASSQERTATGELFF
TRBJ2-7	13	-	TRBV7-9	many	TGTGCCAGCAGTGGACAGAACTCCTACGAGCAGTACTTC	CASSGQNSYEQYF
TRBJ1-5	16	-	TRBV10-3	many	TGTGCCATCAGTGAGTCGGACTTTTATAGCAATCAGCCCCAGCATTTT	CAISESDFYSNQPQHF
TRBJ1-5	14	-	TRBV12-3/TRBV12-4	many	TGTGCCAGCACCCAGGGACCTAGCAATCAGCCCCAGCATTTT	CASTQGPSNQPQHF
TRBJ1-1	13	-	TRBV20-1	-	TGCAGTGCCCCTGAGTCAACTGGGACTGAAGCTTTCTTT	CSAPESTGTEAFF
TRBJ1-2	14	TRBD1	TRBV12-3/TRBV12-4	many	TGTGCCAGCAGCCCGGGACAGGAGATTTATGGCTACACCTTC	CASSPGQEIYGYTF
TRBJ2-1	13	-	TRBV6-5	many	TGTGCCAGCCGATGGGGCTCCTACAATGAGCAGTTCTTC	CASRWGSYNEQFF
TRBJ1-2	14	-	TRBV25-1	many	TGTGCCAGCAGTGAATCTGCAGGGAACGCGGGCTACACCTTC	CASSESAGNAGYTF
TRBJ2-1	14	TRBD1	TRBV11-2	few	TGTGCCAGCAGCTTAGCTGTCAGGGGGAATGAGCAGTTCTTC	CASSLAVRGNEQFF
TRBJ2-7	13	-	TRBV28	-	TGTGCCAGCAGTCCCCACCGGGACGTCTCGGTGTACTTC	CASSPHRDVSVYF
TRBJ1-2	14	TRBD1	TRBV11-3	-	TGTGCCAGCAGCTTAGATGCAGGGGGCTATGGCTACACCTTC	CASSLDAGGYGYTF